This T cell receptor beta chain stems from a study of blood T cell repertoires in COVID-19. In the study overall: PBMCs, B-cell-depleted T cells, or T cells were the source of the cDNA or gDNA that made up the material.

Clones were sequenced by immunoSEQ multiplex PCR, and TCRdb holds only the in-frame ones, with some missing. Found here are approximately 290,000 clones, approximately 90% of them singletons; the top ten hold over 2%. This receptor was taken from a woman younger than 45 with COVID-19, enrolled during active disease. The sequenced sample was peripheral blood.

CDR3 nucleotides: TGTGCCAGCAGTGCGGGAGGGGGCACCGGGGAGCTGTTTTTT. Its protein product is CASSAGGGTGELFF. The chain carries TRBV2 and TRBJ2-2; 8 bases agree with TRBD2. Trimming at V came to 4 bases and at J to 4 bases, leaving 2 bases not matched to a gene. This CDR3 comprises 14 residues. The germline CDR1 and CDR2 sequences are SNHLY and FYNNEI.